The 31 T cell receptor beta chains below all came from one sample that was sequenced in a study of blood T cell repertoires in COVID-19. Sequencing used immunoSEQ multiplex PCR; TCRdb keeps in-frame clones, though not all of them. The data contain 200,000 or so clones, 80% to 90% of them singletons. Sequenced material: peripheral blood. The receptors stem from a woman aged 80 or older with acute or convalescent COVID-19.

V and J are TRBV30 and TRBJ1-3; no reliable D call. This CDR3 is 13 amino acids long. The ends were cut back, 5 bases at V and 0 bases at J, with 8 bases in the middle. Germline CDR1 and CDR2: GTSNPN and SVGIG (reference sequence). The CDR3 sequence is CAWLKNSGNTIYF. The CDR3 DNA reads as TGTGCCTGGCTAAAGAACTCTGGAAACACCATATATTTT.

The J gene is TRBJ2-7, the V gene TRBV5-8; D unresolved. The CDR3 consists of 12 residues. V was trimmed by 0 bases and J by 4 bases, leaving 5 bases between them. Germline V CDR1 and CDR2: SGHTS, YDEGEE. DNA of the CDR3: TGTGCCAGCAGCTTGGACGGGTACGAGCAGTACTTC. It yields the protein CASSLDGYEQYF.

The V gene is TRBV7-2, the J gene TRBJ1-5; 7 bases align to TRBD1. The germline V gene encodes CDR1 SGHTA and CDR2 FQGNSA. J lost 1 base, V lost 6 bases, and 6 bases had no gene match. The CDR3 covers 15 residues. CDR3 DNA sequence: TGTGCCAGCAGGGAACAGGGGAGGAGCAATCAGCCCCAGCATTTT. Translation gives CASREQGRSNQPQHF.

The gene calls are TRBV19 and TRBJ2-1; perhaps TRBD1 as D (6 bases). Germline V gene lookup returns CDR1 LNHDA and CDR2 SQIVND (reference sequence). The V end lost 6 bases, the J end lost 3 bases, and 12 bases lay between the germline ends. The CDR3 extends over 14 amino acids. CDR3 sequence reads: CASSGGTFYNEQFF. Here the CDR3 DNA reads TGTGCCAGTAGCGGTGGGACATTCTACAATGAGCAGTTCTTC.

The CDR3 DNA sequence: TGTGCCAGTAGTATATCCCCTTTTATACAGGGCCCATATGGCTACACCTTC. Translating gives CASSISPFIQGPYGYTF. The chain uses TRBV19 and TRBJ1-2; tentative D call: TRBD1 (6 bases). Between the trimmed V and J ends, which lost 2 bases and 5 bases, there was a span of 21 bases. This CDR3 spans 17 amino acids. Germline V gene sequence: CDR1 LNHDA, CDR2 SQIVND (reference sequence).

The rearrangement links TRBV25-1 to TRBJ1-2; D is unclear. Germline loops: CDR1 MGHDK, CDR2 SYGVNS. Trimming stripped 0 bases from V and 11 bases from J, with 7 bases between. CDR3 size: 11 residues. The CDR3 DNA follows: TGTGCCAGCAGTGAATATAGGGAGTACACCTTC. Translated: CASSEYREYTF.

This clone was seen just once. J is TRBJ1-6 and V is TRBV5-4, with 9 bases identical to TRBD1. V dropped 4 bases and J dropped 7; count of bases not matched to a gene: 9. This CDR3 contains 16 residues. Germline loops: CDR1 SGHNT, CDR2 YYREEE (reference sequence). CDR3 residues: CASSVQQGAENSPLHF. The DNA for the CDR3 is TGTGCCAGCAGCGTGCAACAGGGGGCAGAAAATTCACCCCTCCACTTT.

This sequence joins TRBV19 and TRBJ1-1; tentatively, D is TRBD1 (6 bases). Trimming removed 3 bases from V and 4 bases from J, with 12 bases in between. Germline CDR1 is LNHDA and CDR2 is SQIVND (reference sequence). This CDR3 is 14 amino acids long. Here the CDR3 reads CASSIGGAPTEAFF. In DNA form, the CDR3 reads TGTGCCAGTAGTATCGGGGGGGCCCCCACTGAAGCTTTCTTT.

CDR3 in amino acids: CATKTSGNYEQYF. As DNA, the CDR3 is TGTGCCACCAAGACTAGCGGGAACTACGAGCAGTACTTC. This chain links TRBV6-5 with TRBJ2-7; 11 nucleotides line up with TRBD2. V shed 10 bases, J shed 3 bases, and the junction held 5 bases outside the gene matches. Germline assignment: CDR1 MNHEY and CDR2 SVGAGI. The CDR3 has 13 residues.

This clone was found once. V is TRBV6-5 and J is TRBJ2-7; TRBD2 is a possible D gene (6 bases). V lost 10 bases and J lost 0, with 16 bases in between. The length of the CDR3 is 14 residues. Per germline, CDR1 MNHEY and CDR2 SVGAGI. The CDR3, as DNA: TGTGCCACCTCTAGCGACAAGAGCTCCTACGAGCAGTACTTC. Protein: CATSSDKSSYEQYF.

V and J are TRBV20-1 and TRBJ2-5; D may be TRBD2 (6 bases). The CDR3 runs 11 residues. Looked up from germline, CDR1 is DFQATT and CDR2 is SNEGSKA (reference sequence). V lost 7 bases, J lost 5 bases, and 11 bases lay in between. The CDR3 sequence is CSVREWETQYF. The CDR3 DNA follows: TGCAGTGTCCGGGAGTGGGAGACCCAGTACTTC.

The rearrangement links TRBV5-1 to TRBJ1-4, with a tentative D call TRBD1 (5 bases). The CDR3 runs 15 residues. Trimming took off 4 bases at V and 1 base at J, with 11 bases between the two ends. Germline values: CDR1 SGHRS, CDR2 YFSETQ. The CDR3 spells CASSLAGRTNEKLFF. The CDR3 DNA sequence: TGCGCCAGCAGCCTTGCAGGGCGAACTAATGAAAAACTGTTTTTT.

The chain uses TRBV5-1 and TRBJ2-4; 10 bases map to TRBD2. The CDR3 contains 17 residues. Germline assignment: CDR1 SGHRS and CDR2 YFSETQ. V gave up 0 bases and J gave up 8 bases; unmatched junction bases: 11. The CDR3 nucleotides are TGCGCCAGCAGCTTGGCAGGGGCTAGCGGGGGAAAGGACATTCAGTACTTC. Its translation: CASSLAGASGGKDIQYF.

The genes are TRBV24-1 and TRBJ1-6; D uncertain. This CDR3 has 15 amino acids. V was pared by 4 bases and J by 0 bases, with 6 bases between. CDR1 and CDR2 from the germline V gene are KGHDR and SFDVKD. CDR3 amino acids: CATSEGSSYNSPLHF. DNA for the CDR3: TGTGCCACCAGTGAGGGGAGCTCCTATAATTCACCCCTCCACTTT.

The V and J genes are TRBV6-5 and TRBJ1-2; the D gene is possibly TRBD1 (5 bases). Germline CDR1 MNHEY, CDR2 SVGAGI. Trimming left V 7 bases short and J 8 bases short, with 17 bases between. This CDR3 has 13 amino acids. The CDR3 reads CASTPRGGGGYTF. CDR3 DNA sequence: TGTGCCAGCACCCCTCGGGGGGGAGGGGGCTACACCTTC.

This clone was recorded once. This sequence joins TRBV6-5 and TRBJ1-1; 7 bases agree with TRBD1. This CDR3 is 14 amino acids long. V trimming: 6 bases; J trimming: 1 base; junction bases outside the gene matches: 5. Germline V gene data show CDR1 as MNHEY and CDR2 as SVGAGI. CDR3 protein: CASRTGTANTEAFF. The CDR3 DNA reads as TGTGCCAGCAGGACCGGGACAGCGAACACTGAAGCTTTCTTT.

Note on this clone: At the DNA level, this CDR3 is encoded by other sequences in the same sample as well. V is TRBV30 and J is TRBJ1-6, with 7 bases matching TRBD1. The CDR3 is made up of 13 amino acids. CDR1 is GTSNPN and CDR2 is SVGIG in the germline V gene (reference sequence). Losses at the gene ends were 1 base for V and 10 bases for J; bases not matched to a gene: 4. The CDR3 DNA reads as TGTGCCTGGAGTGGCCAGGGGGGCTCACCCCTCCACTTT. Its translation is CAWSGQGGSPLHF.

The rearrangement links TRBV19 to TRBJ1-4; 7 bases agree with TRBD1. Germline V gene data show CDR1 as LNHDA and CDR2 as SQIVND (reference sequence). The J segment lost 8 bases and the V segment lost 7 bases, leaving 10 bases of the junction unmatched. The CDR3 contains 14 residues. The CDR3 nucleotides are TGTGCCAGTATGGAGACAGGGAGAGGAGAAAAACTGTTTTTT. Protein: CASMETGRGEKLFF.

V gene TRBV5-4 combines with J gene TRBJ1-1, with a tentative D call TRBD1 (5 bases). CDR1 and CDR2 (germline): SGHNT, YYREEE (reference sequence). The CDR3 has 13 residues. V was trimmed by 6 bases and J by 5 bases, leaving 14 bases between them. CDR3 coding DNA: TGTGCCAGCACCCGCTGGGGGGTAACTGAAGCTTTCTTT. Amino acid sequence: CASTRWGVTEAFF.

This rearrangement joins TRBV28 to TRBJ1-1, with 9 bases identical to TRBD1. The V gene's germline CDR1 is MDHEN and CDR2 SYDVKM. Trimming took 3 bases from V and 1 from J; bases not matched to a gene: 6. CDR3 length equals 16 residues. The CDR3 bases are TGTGCCAGCAGTTTCTGGGACAGGGCGGGGAACACTGAAGCTTTCTTT. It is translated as CASSFWDRAGNTEAFF.

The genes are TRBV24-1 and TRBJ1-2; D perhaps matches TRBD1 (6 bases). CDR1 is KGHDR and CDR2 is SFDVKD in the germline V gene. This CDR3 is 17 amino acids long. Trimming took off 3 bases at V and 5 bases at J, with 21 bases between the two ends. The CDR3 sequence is CATSDPARTDEGYGYTF. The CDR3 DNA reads TGTGCCACCAGTGATCCAGCTAGGACAGACGAAGGGTATGGCTACACCTTC.

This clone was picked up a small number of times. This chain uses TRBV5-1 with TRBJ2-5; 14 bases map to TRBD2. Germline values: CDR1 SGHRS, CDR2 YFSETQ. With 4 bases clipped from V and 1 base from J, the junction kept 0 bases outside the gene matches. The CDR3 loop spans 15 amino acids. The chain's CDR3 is CASSGLAGGQETQYF. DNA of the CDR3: TGCGCCAGCAGCGGACTAGCGGGGGGCCAAGAGACCCAGTACTTC.

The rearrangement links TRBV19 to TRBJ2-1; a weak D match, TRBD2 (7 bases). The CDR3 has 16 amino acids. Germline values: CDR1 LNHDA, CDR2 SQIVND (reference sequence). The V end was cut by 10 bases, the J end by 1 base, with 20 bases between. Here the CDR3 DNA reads TGTGCCACCGAACCGGCGGGGGCCGAATCCTACAATGAGCAGTTCTTC. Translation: CATEPAGAESYNEQFF.

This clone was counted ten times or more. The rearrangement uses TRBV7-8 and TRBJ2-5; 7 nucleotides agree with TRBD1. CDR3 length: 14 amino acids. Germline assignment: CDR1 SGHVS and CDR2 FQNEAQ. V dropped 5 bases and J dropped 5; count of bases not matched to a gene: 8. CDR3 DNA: TGTGCCAGCAGCGCAGACACAGGGGTCGAGACCCAGTACTTC. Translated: CASSADTGVETQYF. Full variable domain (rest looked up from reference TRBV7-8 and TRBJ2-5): GAGVSQSPRYKVAKRGQDVALRCDPISGHVSLFWYQQALGQGPEFLTYFQNEAQLDKSGLPSDRFFAERPEGSVSTLKIQRTQQEDSAVYLCASSADTGVETQYFGPGTRLLVL.

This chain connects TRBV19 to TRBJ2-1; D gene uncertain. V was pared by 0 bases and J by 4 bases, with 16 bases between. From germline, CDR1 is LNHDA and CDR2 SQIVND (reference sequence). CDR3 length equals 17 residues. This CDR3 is CASSIEAPVLRYNEQFF. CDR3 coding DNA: TGTGCCAGTAGTATAGAGGCTCCAGTATTGAGGTACAATGAGCAGTTCTTC.

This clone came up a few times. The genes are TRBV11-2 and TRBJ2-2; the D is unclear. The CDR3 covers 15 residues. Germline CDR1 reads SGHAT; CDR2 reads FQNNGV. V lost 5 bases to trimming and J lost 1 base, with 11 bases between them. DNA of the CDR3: TGTGCCAGCAGCGTCACTGATGGGAACACCGGGGAGCTGTTTTTT. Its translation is CASSVTDGNTGELFF.

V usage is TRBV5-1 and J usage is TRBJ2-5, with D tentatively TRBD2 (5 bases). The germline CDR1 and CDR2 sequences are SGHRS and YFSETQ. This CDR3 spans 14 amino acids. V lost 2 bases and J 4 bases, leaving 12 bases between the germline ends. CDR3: CASSFGVAVETQYF. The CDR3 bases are TGCGCCAGCAGCTTCGGGGTGGCCGTAGAGACCCAGTACTTC.

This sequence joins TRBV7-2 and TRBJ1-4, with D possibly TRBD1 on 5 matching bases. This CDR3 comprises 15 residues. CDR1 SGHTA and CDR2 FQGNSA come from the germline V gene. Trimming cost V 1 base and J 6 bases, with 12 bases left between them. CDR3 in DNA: TGTGCCAGCAGCTTAGTTGGGACTCGAGATGAAAAACTGTTTTTT. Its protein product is CASSLVGTRDEKLFF. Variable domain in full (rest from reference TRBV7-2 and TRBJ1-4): GAGVSQSPSNKVTEKGKDVELRCDPISGHTALYWYRQSLGQGLEFLIYFQGNSAPDKSGLPSDRFSAERTGGSVSTLTIQRTQQEDSAVYLCASSLVGTRDEKLFFGSGTQLSVL.

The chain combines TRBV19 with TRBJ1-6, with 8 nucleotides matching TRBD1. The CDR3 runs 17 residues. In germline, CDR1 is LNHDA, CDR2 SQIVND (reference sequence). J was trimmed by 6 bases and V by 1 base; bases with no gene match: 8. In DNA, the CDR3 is TGTGCCAGTAGTATAGGACAACAGGGGGTTTTTAATTCACCCCTCCACTTT. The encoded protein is CASSIGQQGVFNSPLHF.

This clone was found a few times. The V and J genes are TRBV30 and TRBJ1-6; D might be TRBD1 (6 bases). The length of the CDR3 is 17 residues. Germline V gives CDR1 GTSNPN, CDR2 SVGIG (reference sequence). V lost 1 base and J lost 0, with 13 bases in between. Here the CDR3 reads CAWSETGPGSYNSPLHF. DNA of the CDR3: TGTGCCTGGAGTGAAACAGGGCCAGGCTCCTATAATTCACCCCTCCACTTT.

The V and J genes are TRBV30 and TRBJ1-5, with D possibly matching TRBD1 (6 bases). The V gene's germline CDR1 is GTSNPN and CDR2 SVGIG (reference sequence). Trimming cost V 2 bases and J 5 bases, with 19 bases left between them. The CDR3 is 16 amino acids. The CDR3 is CAWSLKGGLWDQPQHF. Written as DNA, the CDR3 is TGTGCCTGGAGTTTAAAGGGGGGGTTATGGGATCAGCCCCAGCATTTT.